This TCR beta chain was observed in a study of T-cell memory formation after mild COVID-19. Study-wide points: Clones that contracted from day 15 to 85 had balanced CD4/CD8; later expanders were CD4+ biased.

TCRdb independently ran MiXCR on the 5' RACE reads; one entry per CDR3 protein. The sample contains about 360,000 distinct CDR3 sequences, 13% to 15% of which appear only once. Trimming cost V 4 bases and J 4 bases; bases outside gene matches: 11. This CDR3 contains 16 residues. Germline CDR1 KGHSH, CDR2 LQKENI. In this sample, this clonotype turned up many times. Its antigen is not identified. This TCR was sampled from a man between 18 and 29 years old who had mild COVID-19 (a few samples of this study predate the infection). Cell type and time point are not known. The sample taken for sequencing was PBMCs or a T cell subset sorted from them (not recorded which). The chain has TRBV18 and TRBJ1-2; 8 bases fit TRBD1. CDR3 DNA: TGTGCCAGCTCACTTTCCCTCGGACAGGGAGCCTATGGCTACACCTTC. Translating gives CASSLSLGQGAYGYTF.